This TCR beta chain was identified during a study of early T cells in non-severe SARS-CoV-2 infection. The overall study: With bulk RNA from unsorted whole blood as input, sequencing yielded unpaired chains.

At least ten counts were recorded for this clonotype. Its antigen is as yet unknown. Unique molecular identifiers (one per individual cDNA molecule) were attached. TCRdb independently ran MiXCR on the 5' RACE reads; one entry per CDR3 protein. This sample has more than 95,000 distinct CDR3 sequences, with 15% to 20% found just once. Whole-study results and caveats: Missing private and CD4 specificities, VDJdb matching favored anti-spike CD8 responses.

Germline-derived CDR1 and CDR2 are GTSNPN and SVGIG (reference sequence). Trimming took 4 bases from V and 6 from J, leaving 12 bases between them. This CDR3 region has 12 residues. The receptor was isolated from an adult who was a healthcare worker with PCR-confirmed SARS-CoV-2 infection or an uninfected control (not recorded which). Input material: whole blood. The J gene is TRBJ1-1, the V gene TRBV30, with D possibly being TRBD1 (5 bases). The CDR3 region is CAWMRRGAEAFF. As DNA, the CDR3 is TGTGCCTGGATGAGGAGGGGTGCTGAAGCTTTCTTT.